Listed here are 7 T cell receptor beta chains from one sample, sequenced in a study of T cells in Graves' hyperthyroidism and ophthalmopathy. Amplified regions were TCR beta CDR3 sequences from RNA transcripts. TCR CDR3 regions were first amplified by RT-PCR with HTBI primers. TCRdb re-derived calls from the multiplex PCR reads in MiXCR, one entry per CDR3 protein. The sample consists of about 300,000 distinct CDR3 sequences, approximately 12% of them appearing once. The source material was blood. These receptors were obtained from a woman aged 25 to 39 with Graves' hyperthyroidism that later progressed to Graves' ophthalmopathy.

This clonotype occurred a few times. The chain combines TRBV6-5 with TRBJ1-4, with D hard to call. Germline V gene data show CDR1 as MNHEY and CDR2 as SVGAGI. This CDR3 region has 16 residues. Trimming pared 2 bases from V and 0 bases from J, leaving 10 bases between. The chain's CDR3 is CASSYGRPTTNEKLFF. The CDR3 coding sequence is TGTGCCAGCAGTTACGGCAGGCCTACAACTAATGAAAAACTGTTTTTT.

This clonotype was seen at least ten times. V gene TRBV7-9 combines with J gene TRBJ1-2, with a weak D call TRBD1 (5 bases). Between the trimmed V and J ends, which lost 3 bases and 2 bases, there was a span of 19 bases. CDR1 SEHNR and CDR2 FQNEAQ come from the germline V gene (reference sequence). There are 17 residues in the CDR3. This CDR3 is CASSLSDQGGRNYGYTF. CDR3 bases: TGTGCCAGCAGCTTGTCGGACCAGGGAGGGAGAAACTATGGCTACACCTTC.

This clonotype came up a few times. The V and J genes are TRBV30 and TRBJ1-1; tentatively, D is TRBD1 (6 bases). Trimming removed 2 bases at V and 1 base at J, with 14 bases between. This CDR3 contains 15 residues. CDR1 GTSNPN and CDR2 SVGIG come from the germline V gene (reference sequence). In DNA, the CDR3 is TGTGCCTGGAGTCCCCGGCAGGGGTCGAACACTGAAGCTTTCTTT. Translated: CAWSPRQGSNTEAFF.

The gene calls are TRBV7-9 and TRBJ2-7, with TRBD2 matching 14 bases. Trimming removed 5 bases from V and 1 base from J; junction bases left unmatched: 7. This CDR3 has 17 residues. Per the germline V gene, CDR1 is SEHNR and CDR2 is FQNEAQ (reference sequence). This CDR3 is CASSKSGLAGGSYEQYF. CDR3 sequence (DNA): TGTGCCAGCAGCAAAAGCGGACTAGCGGGAGGATCCTACGAGCAGTACTTC.

This sequence joins TRBV7-3 and TRBJ2-1; the match to TRBD1 covers 11 bases. With V trimmed by 5 bases and J by 7 bases, 10 bases remained unmatched. Germline CDR1 reads SGHTA; CDR2 reads FQGTGA. CDR3 size: 16 residues. CDR3 residues: CASSPPGQGGLNEQFF. CDR3 bases: TGTGCCAGCAGCCCCCCGGGACAGGGGGGATTGAATGAGCAGTTCTTC. Combining the CDR3 with reference TRBV7-3 and TRBJ2-1 gives the whole variable domain GAGVSQTPSNKVTEKGKYVELRCDPISGHTALYWYRQSLGQGPEFLIYFQGTGAADDSGLPNDRFFAVRPEGSVSTLKIQRTERGDSAVYLCASSPPGQGGLNEQFFGPGTRLTVL.

The table lists this clonotype with many counts. V and J are TRBV5-1 and TRBJ1-5, with TRBD1 as a possible D gene (5 bases). CDR1 is SGHRS and CDR2 is YFSETQ in the germline V gene. The CDR3 length is 15 residues. The V and J ends lost 1 base and 0 bases respectively, with 8 bases between them. CDR3 region: CASSLNGASNQPQHF. CDR3 DNA: TGCGCCAGCAGCTTGAATGGGGCTAGCAATCAGCCCCAGCATTTT.

In the case of this clonotype: One end of the junction does not line up with germline, which may come from a read error. The rearrangement joins TRBV27 to TRBJ1-2; D ambiguous. Germline V lookup: CDR1 MNHEY, CDR2 SMNVEV (reference sequence). This CDR3 spans 14 amino acids. CDR3 in amino acids: CASSLQGSVDGYAF. For the CDR3, the DNA is TGTGCCAGCAGTTTACAAGGGTCCGTCGATGGCTACGCCTTC.